This record covers a single T cell receptor (beta chain). Method: immunoSEQ multiplex PCR; TCRdb's copy keeps in-frame clones and lacks some. The sample lists about 69,000 clones; 60% to 85% were seen once. These data are taken from a study of OX40 agonist ivuxolimab in advanced cancers. Study-level background: Past anti-PD-1, anti-PD-L1 or anti-CTLA-4 therapy was accepted, and 30% to 50% had received some.

Here the sequenced sample was CD4+ or CD8+ T cells sorted from blood, taken in a trial of the OX40 agonist ivuxolimab. The TCR originated in an adult with an advanced solid tumor such as melanoma, head and neck, liver or kidney cancer.

The CDR3 DNA follows: TGTGCCTGGGGTCACACAGGGGCGCGTCAGCCCCAGCATTTT. Amino acids: CAWGHTGARQPQHF. V and J are TRBV30 and TRBJ1-5; 7 nucleotides agree with TRBD1. The CDR3 spans 14 residues. V was pared by 5 bases and J by 6 bases, with 10 bases of the junction left unmatched. CDR1 is GTSNPN, CDR2 SVGIG, per germline (reference sequence).